This T cell receptor beta chain was sequenced for a study of Ad26.COV2.S vaccination and SARS-CoV-2 variants. Study observations and caveats: Vaccinees showed greater spike-specific TCR breadth than placebo recipients. Reported findings describe substantial breadth in spike-specific CD8+ and CD4+ T cell responses following vaccination.

The method was immunoSEQ multiplex PCR; TCRdb's version includes in-frame clones alone and lacks a portion of them. The table includes approximately 350,000 clones, 83% detected once. Treatment specified: over 15 received Ad26.COV2.S at low or high dose, single or two shots; several received placebo; per-sample allocation not given. At day 63 after the first vaccine or placebo injection, samples were drawn. A remark on this clone: Its antigen is undetermined.

This CDR3 is built from 16 residues. Looked up from germline, CDR1 is MNHEY and CDR2 is SVGEGT. Between the trimmed V and J ends, which lost 5 bases and 2 bases, there was a span of 18 bases. This TCR came from a person between 18 and 59 years old who received the Ad26.COV2.S COVID-19 vaccine or a placebo. The chain couples TRBV6-2 or TRBV6-3 to TRBJ1-1; D is possibly TRBD1 (5 bases). The sequences come from peripheral blood, collected in a trial of Ad26.COV2.S vaccine versus placebo. The CDR3 DNA follows: TGTGCCAGCAGTGCCGCTGCGGGACGGGAAAACACTGAAGCTTTCTTT. Protein sequence: CASSAAAGRENTEAFF.